The following is a T cell receptor beta chain sequence with its context. Its specificity is not known. The data derive from a study of monozygotic twins with inflammatory bowel disease. Study results and caveats: Perhaps reflecting limited power, concordant and discordant twins did not differ in repertoire similarity.

This CDR3 comprises 15 residues. Germline CDR1 reads SQVTM; CDR2 reads ANQGSEA. In eight separate reactions per sample, cDNA was generated. UMIs that included a 6-nucleotide sample barcode were added by template switching, which took place during cDNA synthesis. Reanalyzing the 5' RACE reads, TCRdb keeps one entry per CDR3 protein, without DNA. This table holds more than 300,000 distinct CDR3 sequences. Sequencing was carried out using blood. The genes are TRBV29-1 and TRBJ1-5; lacking DNA, the TRBD1 call made by TCRdb goes unchecked. The source of this sequence is a human donor with ulcerative colitis or Crohn's disease, or a healthy co-twin of an affected twin (not recorded which). This chain's CDR3 is CSVVPSAGENQPQHF.